The 10 T cell receptor beta chains listed next were all sequenced from one sample in a study of T cell responses to AZD1222 COVID-19 vaccine. The data were produced by immunoSEQ multiplex PCR, yet TCRdb's version contains in-frame clones alone and is incomplete. This sample has 140,000 to 150,000 clones; 92% occur once, and the top ten carry under 4%. The sample in question was peripheral blood, obtained on day 0 of AZD1222 vaccination. These TCRs come from an adult in good health.

The rearrangement links TRBV7-2 to TRBJ2-2; 8 bases match TRBD1. J was trimmed by 6 bases and V by 5 bases; bases with no gene match: 8. Germline-derived CDR1 and CDR2 are SGHTA and FQGNSA. The CDR3 totals 15 residues. The CDR3 sequence is CASSDGQGPPGELFF. DNA of the CDR3: TGTGCCAGCAGCGACGGACAGGGTCCCCCCGGGGAGCTGTTTTTT.

This chain uses TRBV30 with TRBJ1-2, with D possibly TRBD1 on 6 matching bases. V was trimmed by 1 base and J by 4 bases, leaving 7 bases between them. Germline loops: CDR1 GTSNPN, CDR2 SVGIG (reference sequence). This CDR3 comprises 12 residues. CDR3 region: CAWSDRAYGYTF. CDR3 sequence (DNA): TGTGCCTGGAGTGACAGGGCCTATGGCTACACCTTC.

The chain employs TRBV5-1 and TRBJ1-6; the match to TRBD1 covers 11 bases. Germline trimming cut 4 bases from V and 9 bases from J; bases unmatched to any gene: 9. This CDR3 is built from 16 residues. In germline, CDR1 is SGHRS, CDR2 YFSETQ. The CDR3 nucleotides read TGCGCCAGCAGCAGAGAGCCGGACAGGGGGCTTTCACCCCTCCACTTT. Its translation is CASSREPDRGLSPLHF.

The rearrangement joins TRBV7-3 to TRBJ1-1; no definite D call. This CDR3 has 13 amino acids. Trimming removed 1 base from V and 7 bases from J, with 10 bases in between. Germline V gene lookup returns CDR1 SGHTA and CDR2 FQGTGA. CDR3 loop: CASSLSVWGEAFF. CDR3 coding DNA: TGTGCCAGCAGCTTAAGTGTTTGGGGTGAAGCTTTCTTT.

The rearrangement links TRBV10-2 to TRBJ2-1; 8 nucleotides match TRBD2. With V trimmed by 3 bases and J by 4 bases, 2 bases remained unmatched. This CDR3 spans 14 amino acids. From germline, CDR1 is WSHSY and CDR2 SAAADI. The CDR3 bases are TGCGCCAGCAGTGATTTAGCGGGGTACAATGAGCAGTTCTTC. Translating gives CASSDLAGYNEQFF.

This clone was picked up one time. This sequence joins TRBV10-2 and TRBJ1-2, with D hard to call. CDR1 and CDR2 (germline): WSHSY, SAAADI. The V end was cut by 3 bases, the J end by 0 bases, with 5 bases between. This CDR3 is 13 amino acids long. The CDR3 loop reads CASSDNPNYGYTF. For the CDR3, the DNA is TGCGCCAGCAGTGACAACCCTAACTATGGCTACACCTTC.

The chain is built from TRBV11-2 and TRBJ2-7; a weak D match, TRBD2 (6 bases). The CDR3 spans 15 residues. Trimming removed 0 bases from V and 2 bases from J, with 11 bases in between. Germline V gene data show CDR1 as SGHAT and CDR2 as FQNNGV. CDR3 in amino acids: CASSLEASAAYEQYF. CDR3 sequence (DNA): TGTGCCAGCAGCTTAGAGGCTAGCGCGGCCTACGAGCAGTACTTC. The full variable domain, in which reference TRBV11-2 and TRBJ2-7 provide the parts outside the CDR3, is EAGVAQSPRYKIIEKRQSVAFWCNPISGHATLYWYQQILGQGPKLLIQFQNNGVVDDSQLPKDRFSAERLKGVDSTLKIQPAKLEDSAVYLCASSLEASAAYEQYFGPGTRLTVT.

This clone was detected once. V gene TRBV28 combines with J gene TRBJ2-7; TRBD1 matches at 9 bases. In germline, CDR1 is MDHEN, CDR2 SYDVKM. The CDR3 extends over 12 amino acids. V lost 8 bases, J lost 7 bases, and 6 bases stayed unmatched. The CDR3 sequence: CASGTGTGEQYF. The CDR3 nucleotides read TGTGCCAGCGGGACAGGGACGGGTGAGCAGTACTTC.

The chain has TRBV5-5 and TRBJ1-2; D perhaps matches TRBD1 (6 bases). In germline, CDR1 is SGHKS, CDR2 YYEKEE (reference sequence). Between the trimmed V and J ends, which lost 0 bases and 4 bases, there was a span of 10 bases. This CDR3 comprises 14 residues. The CDR3 DNA sequence: TGTGCCAGCAGCTTGGGGTGGGACACCTATGGCTACACCTTC. As protein: CASSLGWDTYGYTF.

This clone was seen a single time. This chain uses TRBV5-1 with TRBJ2-1, with D uncertain. Deletions cut 4 bases from V and 0 bases from J, with 20 bases between. The germline V gene has CDR1 SGHRS and CDR2 YFSETQ. There are 18 residues in the CDR3. This CDR3 reads CASSPGLTLLSSYNEQFF. The CDR3 nucleotides are TGCGCCAGCAGCCCGGGCCTTACTTTGCTGAGCTCCTACAATGAGCAGTTCTTC.